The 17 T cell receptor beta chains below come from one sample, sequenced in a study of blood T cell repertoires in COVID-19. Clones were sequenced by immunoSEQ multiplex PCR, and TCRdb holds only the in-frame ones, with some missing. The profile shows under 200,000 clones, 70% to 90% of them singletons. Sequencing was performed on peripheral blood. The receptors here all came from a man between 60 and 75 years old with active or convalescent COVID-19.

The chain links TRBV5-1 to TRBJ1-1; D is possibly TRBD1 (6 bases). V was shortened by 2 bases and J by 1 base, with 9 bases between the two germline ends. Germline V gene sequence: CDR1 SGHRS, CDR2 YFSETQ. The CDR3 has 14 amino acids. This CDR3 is CASSLQQGNTEAFF. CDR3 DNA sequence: TGCGCCAGCAGCTTACAACAGGGGAACACTGAAGCTTTCTTT.

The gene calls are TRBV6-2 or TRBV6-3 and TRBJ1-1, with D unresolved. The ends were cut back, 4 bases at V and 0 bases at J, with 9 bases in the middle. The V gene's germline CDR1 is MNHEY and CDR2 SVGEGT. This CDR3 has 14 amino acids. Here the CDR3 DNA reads TGTGCCAGCAGTTTACCACAAATGAACACTGAAGCTTTCTTT. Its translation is CASSLPQMNTEAFF.

In DNA, the CDR3 is TGTGCCAGCAGCTATACACGGGGGGTGGTCTATGGCTACACCTTC. Encoded protein: CASSYTRGVVYGYTF. The chain joins TRBV2 to TRBJ1-2; D is possibly TRBD1 (5 bases). The CDR3 totals 15 residues. The germline CDR1 and CDR2 sequences are SNHLY and FYNNEI. The V and J ends lost 6 bases and 4 bases respectively, with 18 bases between them. Full variable domain (outside the CDR3, taken from reference TRBV2 and TRBJ1-2): EPEVTQTPSHQVTQMGQEVILRCVPISNHLYFYWYRQILGQKVEFLVSFYNNEISEKSEIFDDQFSVERPDGSNFTLKIRSTKLEDSAMYFCASSYTRGVVYGYTFGSGTRLTVV.

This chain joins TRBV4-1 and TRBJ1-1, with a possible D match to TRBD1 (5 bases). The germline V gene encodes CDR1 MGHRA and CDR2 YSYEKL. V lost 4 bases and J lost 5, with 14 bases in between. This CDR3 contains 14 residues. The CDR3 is CASSRGRERTEAFF. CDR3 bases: TGCGCCAGCAGCCGGGGCCGGGAGAGGACTGAAGCTTTCTTT.

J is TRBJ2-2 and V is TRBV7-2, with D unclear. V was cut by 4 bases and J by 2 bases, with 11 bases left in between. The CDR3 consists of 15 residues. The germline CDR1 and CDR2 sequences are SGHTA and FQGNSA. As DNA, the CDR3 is TGTGCCAGCAGCTCCGACTCGAGAAACACCGGGGAGCTGTTTTTT. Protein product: CASSSDSRNTGELFF.

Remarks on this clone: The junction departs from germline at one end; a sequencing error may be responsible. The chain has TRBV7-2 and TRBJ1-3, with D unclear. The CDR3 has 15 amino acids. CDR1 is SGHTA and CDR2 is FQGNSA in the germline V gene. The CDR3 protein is CVSSLASGSGNTIYF. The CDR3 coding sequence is TGTGTCAGCAGCTTAGCCTCGGGCTCTGGAAACACCATATATTTT.

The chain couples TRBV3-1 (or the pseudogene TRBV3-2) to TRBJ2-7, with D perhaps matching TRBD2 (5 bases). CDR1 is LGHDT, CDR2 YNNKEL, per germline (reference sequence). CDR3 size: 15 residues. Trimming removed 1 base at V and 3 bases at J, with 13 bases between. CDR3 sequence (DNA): TGTGCCAGCAGCCAAGGGACTCCGGAGGTCTACGAGCAGTACTTC. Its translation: CASSQGTPEVYEQYF.

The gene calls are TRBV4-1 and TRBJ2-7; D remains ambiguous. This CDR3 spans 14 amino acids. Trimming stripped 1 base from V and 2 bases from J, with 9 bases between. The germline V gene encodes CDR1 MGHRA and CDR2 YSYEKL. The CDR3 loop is CASSQGGGAYEQYF. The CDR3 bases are TGCGCCAGCAGCCAAGGAGGCGGAGCCTACGAGCAGTACTTC.

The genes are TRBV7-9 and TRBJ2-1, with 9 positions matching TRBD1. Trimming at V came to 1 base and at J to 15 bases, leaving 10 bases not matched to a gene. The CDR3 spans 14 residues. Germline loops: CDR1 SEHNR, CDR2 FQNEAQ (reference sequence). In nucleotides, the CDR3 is TGTGCCAGCAGCTTAGAACAGGGGGCCTCCCAGGGGTTCTTC. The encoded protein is CASSLEQGASQGFF.

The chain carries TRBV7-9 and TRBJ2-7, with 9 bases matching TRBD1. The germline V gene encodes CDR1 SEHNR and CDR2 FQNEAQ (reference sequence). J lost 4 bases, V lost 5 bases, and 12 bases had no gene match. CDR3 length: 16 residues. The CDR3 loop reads CASSRGSGQGVYEQYF. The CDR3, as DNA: TGTGCCAGCAGCCGTGGGTCGGGACAGGGAGTTTACGAGCAGTACTTC.

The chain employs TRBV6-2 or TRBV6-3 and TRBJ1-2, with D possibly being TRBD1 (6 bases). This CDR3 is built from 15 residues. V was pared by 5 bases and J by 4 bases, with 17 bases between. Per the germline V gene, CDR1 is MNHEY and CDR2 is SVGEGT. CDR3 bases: TGTGCCAGCAGTGACTACAGGGAGATGGGCTATGGCTACACCTTC. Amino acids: CASSDYREMGYGYTF.

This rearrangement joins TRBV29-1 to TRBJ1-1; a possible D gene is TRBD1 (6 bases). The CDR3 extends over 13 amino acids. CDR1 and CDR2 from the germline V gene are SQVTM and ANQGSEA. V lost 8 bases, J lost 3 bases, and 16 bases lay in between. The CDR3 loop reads CSSNREVDTEAFF. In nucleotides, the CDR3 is TGCAGCAGCAACAGGGAAGTGGACACTGAAGCTTTCTTT.

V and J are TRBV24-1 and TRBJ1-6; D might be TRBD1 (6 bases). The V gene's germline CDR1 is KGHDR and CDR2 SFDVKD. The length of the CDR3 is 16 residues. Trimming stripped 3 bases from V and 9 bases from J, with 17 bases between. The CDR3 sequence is CATSDQKEGVSSPLHF. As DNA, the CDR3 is TGTGCCACCAGTGATCAAAAAGAGGGGGTCAGTTCACCCCTCCACTTT.

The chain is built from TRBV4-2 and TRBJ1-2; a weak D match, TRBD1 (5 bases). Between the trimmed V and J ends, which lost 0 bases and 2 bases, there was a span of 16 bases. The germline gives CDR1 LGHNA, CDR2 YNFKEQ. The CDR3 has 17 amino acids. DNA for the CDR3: TGTGCCAGCAGCCAAGATACTGGTCAGGGTCGAAACTATGGCTACACCTTC. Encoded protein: CASSQDTGQGRNYGYTF.

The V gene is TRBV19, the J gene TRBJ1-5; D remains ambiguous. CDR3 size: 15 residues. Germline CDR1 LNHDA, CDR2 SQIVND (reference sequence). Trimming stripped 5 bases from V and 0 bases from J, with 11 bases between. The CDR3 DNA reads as TGTGCCAGTAGTCGCTCGAGGGATAGCAATCAGCCCCAGCATTTT. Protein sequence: CASSRSRDSNQPQHF. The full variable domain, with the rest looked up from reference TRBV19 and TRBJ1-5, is DGGITQSPKYLFRKEGQNVTLSCEQNLNHDAMYWYRQDPGQGLRLIYYSQIVNDFQKGDIAEGYSVSREKKESFPLTVTSAQKNPTAFYLCASSRSRDSNQPQHFGDGTRLSIL.

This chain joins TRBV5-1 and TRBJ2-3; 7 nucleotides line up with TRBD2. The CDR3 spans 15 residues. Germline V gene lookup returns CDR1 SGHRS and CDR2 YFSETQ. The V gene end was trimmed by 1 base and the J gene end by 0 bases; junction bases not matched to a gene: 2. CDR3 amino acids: CASSLSGASTDTQYF. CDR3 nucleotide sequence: TGCGCCAGCAGCTTGAGCGGGGCTAGCACAGATACGCAGTATTTT.

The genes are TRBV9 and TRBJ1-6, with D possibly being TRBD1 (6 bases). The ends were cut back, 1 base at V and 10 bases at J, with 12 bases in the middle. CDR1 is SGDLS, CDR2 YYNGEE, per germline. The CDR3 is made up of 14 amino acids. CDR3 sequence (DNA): TGTGCCAGCAGCGTATCTCCAGGGGAATCACCCCTCCACTTT. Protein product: CASSVSPGESPLHF.